These 23 T cell receptor beta chains share one sample of origin, sequenced in a study of T cells after yellow fever vaccination. In TCRdb, the 5' RACE reads were re-called with MiXCR into one record per CDR3 protein. In the table there are roughly 520,000 distinct CDR3 sequences, 21% of which are singletons. The sequences come from PBMCs, collected 21 days after the first yellow fever vaccination. The receptors were sampled from a man younger than 35 who received the YFV17D yellow fever vaccine.

This rearrangement joins TRBV7-9 to TRBJ1-2, with a weak D call TRBD1 (6 bases). V was clipped by 0 bases and J by 2 bases, with 13 bases between them. The CDR3 spans 16 residues. CDR1 is SEHNR, CDR2 FQNEAQ, per germline (reference sequence). CDR3 amino acids: CASSLAAGVDNYGYTF. CDR3 coding DNA: TGTGCCAGCAGCTTAGCCGCAGGGGTGGACAACTATGGCTACACCTTC. Combining the CDR3 with reference TRBV7-9 and TRBJ1-2 gives the whole variable domain DTGVSQNPRHKITKRGQNVTFRCDPISEHNRLYWYRQTLGQGPEFLTYFQNEAQLEKSRLLSDRFSAERPKGSFSTLEIQRTEQGDSAMYLCASSLAAGVDNYGYTFGSGTRLTVV.

The CDR3 sequence is CASSLGEGINEQFF. The CDR3 coding sequence is TGTGCCAGCAGTTTGGGGGAGGGGATCAATGAGCAGTTCTTC. The chain is built from TRBV6-2 or TRBV6-3 and TRBJ2-1; the match to TRBD2 covers 7 bases. The CDR3 extends over 14 amino acids. Germline CDR1 MNHEY, CDR2 SVGEGT. Unmatched junction bases numbered 6, after V lost 4 bases and J lost 6 bases.

This clonotype was seen ten or more times. The V gene is TRBV12-3 or TRBV12-4, the J gene TRBJ1-5, with a tentative D call TRBD1 (5 bases). V was trimmed by 8 bases and J by 6 bases, leaving 11 bases between them. This CDR3 spans 12 amino acids. The CDR3 protein is CASGTPGQPQHF. The CDR3 DNA sequence: TGTGCCAGCGGGACCCCGGGTCAGCCCCAGCATTTT.

The chain has TRBV4-3 and TRBJ2-2, with 7 bases fitting TRBD2. V lost 0 bases, J lost 2 bases, and 3 bases stayed unmatched. The CDR3 extends over 16 amino acids. The germline V gene has CDR1 LGHNA and CDR2 YSLEER. CDR3: CASSQETGGNTGELFF. The CDR3 nucleotides are TGCGCCAGCAGCCAAGAGACGGGGGGTAACACCGGGGAGCTGTTTTTT.

This clonotype was seen only a few times. The chain has TRBV7-2 and TRBJ2-7, with a weak D call TRBD2 (6 bases). This CDR3 has 16 amino acids. V dropped 5 bases and J dropped 1 base, with 18 bases sitting between them. Germline CDR1 reads SGHTA; CDR2 reads FQGNSA. CDR3 in amino acids: CASSPQGGLRSYEQYV. CDR3 bases: TGTGCCAGCAGCCCGCAGGGAGGACTTAGGTCCTACGAGCAGTACGTC.

This clonotype was seen only a few times. V gene TRBV19 combines with J gene TRBJ1-5; D unclear. The germline gives CDR1 LNHDA, CDR2 SQIVND (reference sequence). V shed 3 bases and J shed 0 bases, with 9 bases lying between them. This CDR3 spans 15 amino acids. Written as DNA, the CDR3 is TGTGCCAGTAGTATTTCAGTGAATAGCAATCAGCCCCAGCATTTT. It encodes CASSISVNSNQPQHF.

This clonotype was seen more than once but under ten times. V is TRBV7-2 and J is TRBJ1-2; D uncertain. CDR3 length: 15 residues. Germline V lookup: CDR1 SGHTA, CDR2 FQGNSA. The V end lost 4 bases, the J end lost 1 base, and 13 bases lay between the germline ends. CDR3 in amino acids: CASSSLDRINYGYTF. The CDR3 DNA sequence: TGTGCCAGCAGCTCCCTGGACCGGATTAACTATGGCTACACCTTC.

This clonotype has more than one count but fewer than ten. V gene TRBV29-1 combines with J gene TRBJ1-5; no reliable D call. The germline gives CDR1 SQVTM, CDR2 ANQGSEA. This CDR3 has 12 residues. The V gene lost 5 bases and the J gene lost 2 bases, with 7 bases spanning the gap. CDR3 bases: TGCAGCGTTTTAGTAGGCAATCAGCCCCAGCATTTT. Its translation is CSVLVGNQPQHF.

This clonotype was seen more than once but under ten times. The chain recombines TRBV4-3 with TRBJ2-1; 9 positions match TRBD1. V lost 0 bases to trimming and J lost 2 bases; unmatched junction nucleotides: 8. Germline assignment: CDR1 LGHNA and CDR2 YSLEER. The CDR3 spans 18 residues. The chain's CDR3 is CASSQEEYGTGTYNEQFF. The CDR3 DNA is TGCGCCAGCAGCCAAGAAGAATACGGGACAGGGACCTACAATGAGCAGTTCTTC.

This clonotype was found a few times. The chain is built from TRBV4-2 and TRBJ2-5; D is perhaps TRBD1 or TRBD2 (7 bases each). Deletions cut 4 bases from V and 5 bases from J, with 20 bases between. Germline V lookup: CDR1 LGHNA, CDR2 YNFKEQ. The CDR3 has 16 amino acids. CDR3 protein: CASSPASGGGRETQYF. CDR3 DNA: TGTGCCAGCAGCCCAGCATCAGGGGGAGGGAGGGAGACCCAGTACTTC.

The genes are TRBV7-2 and TRBJ2-1; D possibly corresponds to TRBD2 (6 bases). The CDR3 loop spans 11 amino acids. Trimming shortened V by 7 bases and J by 9 bases, and 10 bases separated the two germline ends. Looked up from germline, CDR1 is SGHTA and CDR2 is FQGNSA. The CDR3 coding sequence is TGTGCCAGCACCTCGGGACTTGAGCAGTTCTTC. Protein product: CASTSGLEQFF.

V is TRBV6-2 or TRBV6-3 and J is TRBJ1-1; unclear D gene. Between the trimmed V and J ends, which lost 2 bases and 6 bases, there was a span of 10 bases. Germline V gene data show CDR1 as MNHEY and CDR2 as SVGEGT. This CDR3 region has 13 residues. The CDR3 nucleotides read TGTGCCAGCAGTTACCGACGATCCCCTGAAGCTTTCTTT. Translation: CASSYRRSPEAFF.

V gene TRBV19 combines with J gene TRBJ2-2; D remains unclear. In germline, CDR1 is LNHDA, CDR2 SQIVND (reference sequence). The V end was cut by 2 bases, the J end by 4 bases, with 11 bases between. This CDR3 has 15 amino acids. In DNA, the CDR3 is TGTGCCAGTAGTATATCAACAGTAGTCACCGGGGAGCTGTTTTTT. Its protein product is CASSISTVVTGELFF.

This clonotype was found a few times. The CDR3 protein is CASSQGPGLAGGSGTDTQYF. The CDR3 region has the DNA TGCGCCAGCAGCCAAGGCCCCGGACTAGCGGGGGGCTCGGGCACAGATACGCAGTATTTT. The rearrangement uses TRBV4-3 and TRBJ2-3; 14 bases align to TRBD2. Germline CDR1 reads LGHNA; CDR2 reads YSLEER. The trim removed 1 base at V and 1 base at J, leaving 10 bases unmatched. The CDR3 consists of 20 residues.

V is TRBV7-6 and J is TRBJ2-7, with D unclear. This CDR3 comprises 12 residues. The germline CDR1 and CDR2 sequences are SGHVS and FNYEAQ. V lost 7 bases and J lost 3, with 10 bases in between. CDR3 sequence: CASKFGVYEQYV. CDR3 in DNA: TGTGCCAGCAAATTTGGGGTCTACGAGCAGTACGTC.

V usage is TRBV5-1 and J usage is TRBJ2-3, with D perhaps matching TRBD2 (6 bases). The CDR3 has 15 residues. Germline lookup yields CDR1 SGHRS and CDR2 YFSETQ. V lost 0 bases to trimming and J lost 1 base, with 9 bases between them. CDR3 bases: TGCGCCAGCAGCTTGGACTCTAGCGGCACAGATACGCAGTATTTT. It specifies CASSLDSSGTDTQYF. Supplemented by reference TRBV5-1 and TRBJ2-3, the full variable domain reads KAGVTQTPRYLIKTRGQQVTLSCSPISGHRSVSWYQQTPGQGLQFLFEYFSETQRNKGNFPGRFSGRQFSNSRSEMNVSTLELGDSALYLCASSLDSSGTDTQYFGPGTRLTVL.

V and J are TRBV7-9 and TRBJ1-1; D call uncertain. This CDR3 is built from 13 residues. Trimming removed 4 bases at V and 10 bases at J, with 16 bases between. The germline gives CDR1 SEHNR, CDR2 FQNEAQ (reference sequence). CDR3 bases: TGTGCCAGCAGCTGGCCGCCTTACCTAAGAGCTTTCTTT. Its translation: CASSWPPYLRAFF. Full variable domain (outside the CDR3, taken from reference TRBV7-9 and TRBJ1-1): DTGVSQNPRHKITKRGQNVTFRCDPISEHNRLYWYRQTLGQGPEFLTYFQNEAQLEKSRLLSDRFSAERPKGSFSTLEIQRTEQGDSAMYLCASSWPPYLRAFFGQGTRLTVV.

This clonotype has a handful of counts. V is TRBV6-2 or TRBV6-3 and J is TRBJ2-7; D unresolved. Per the germline V gene, CDR1 is MNHEY and CDR2 is SVGEGT. CDR3 length: 13 residues. V shed 2 bases and J shed 6 bases, with 11 bases lying between them. This CDR3 is CASSYGVEREQYF. CDR3 in DNA: TGTGCCAGCAGTTACGGGGTTGAGCGCGAGCAGTACTTC.

The gene calls are TRBV12-3 or TRBV12-4 and TRBJ2-7; D unclear. Deletions cut 5 bases from V and 1 base from J, with 6 bases between. This CDR3 spans 12 amino acids. The CDR3 loop is CASSEGSYEQYF. In DNA form, the CDR3 reads TGTGCCAGCAGTGAAGGGTCCTACGAGCAGTACTTC.

This clonotype was observed a handful of times. V usage is TRBV5-1 and J usage is TRBJ1-2; D not certain. The CDR3 is 13 amino acids. V gave up 0 bases and J gave up 7 bases, with 10 bases separating them. Per germline, CDR1 SGHRS and CDR2 YFSETQ. The CDR3 nucleotides are TGCGCCAGCAGCTTGGCAGGTGACGCTGGCTACACCTTC. Encoded protein: CASSLAGDAGYTF.

This clonotype occurred a few times. The chain couples TRBV7-8 to TRBJ1-6; perhaps TRBD1 as D (5 bases). CDR1 is SGHVS and CDR2 is FQNEAQ in the germline V gene. The V end was cut by 5 bases, the J end by 0 bases, with 11 bases between. The CDR3 loop spans 16 amino acids. The CDR3 bases are TGTGCCAGCAGCCCCCGACAGAGCTCCTATAATTCACCCCTCCACTTT. This encodes CASSPRQSSYNSPLHF. Using reference TRBV7-8 and TRBJ1-6 for the parts outside the CDR3, the full variable domain is GAGVSQSPRYKVAKRGQDVALRCDPISGHVSLFWYQQALGQGPEFLTYFQNEAQLDKSGLPSDRFFAERPEGSVSTLKIQRTQQEDSAVYLCASSPRQSSYNSPLHFGNGTRLTVT.

This clonotype was observed a handful of times. The chain combines TRBV12-3 or TRBV12-4 with TRBJ2-7; D may be TRBD1 or TRBD2 (5 bases each). The length of the CDR3 is 16 residues. V gave up 0 bases and J gave up 4 bases, with 16 bases separating them. The CDR3 bases are TGTGCCAGCAGTTTAGCGTTAGGGACGGACCTTTACGAGCAGTACTTC. This gives the protein CASSLALGTDLYEQYF.

This clonotype came up a few times. The chain joins TRBV24-1 to TRBJ2-5; no definite D call. Per the germline V gene, CDR1 is KGHDR and CDR2 is SFDVKD. The CDR3 is 15 residues long. The ends were cut back, 1 base at V and 1 base at J, with 9 bases in the middle. This chain's CDR3 is CATSDFHSSQETQYF. Here the CDR3 DNA reads TGTGCCACCAGTGATTTTCACAGCTCCCAAGAGACCCAGTACTTC.